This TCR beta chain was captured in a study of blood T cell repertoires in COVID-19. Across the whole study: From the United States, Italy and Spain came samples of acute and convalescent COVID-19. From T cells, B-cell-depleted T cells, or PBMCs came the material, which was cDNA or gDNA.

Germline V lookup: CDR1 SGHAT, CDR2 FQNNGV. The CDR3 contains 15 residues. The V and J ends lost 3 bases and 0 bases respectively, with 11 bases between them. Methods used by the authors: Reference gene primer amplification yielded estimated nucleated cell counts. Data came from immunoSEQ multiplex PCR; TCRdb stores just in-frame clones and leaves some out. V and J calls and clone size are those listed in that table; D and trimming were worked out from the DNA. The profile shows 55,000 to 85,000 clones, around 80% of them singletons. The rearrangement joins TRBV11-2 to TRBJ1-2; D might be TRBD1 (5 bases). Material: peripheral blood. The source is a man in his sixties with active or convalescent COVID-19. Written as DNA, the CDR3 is TGTGCCAGCAGCTTGGGCAGGGTTACTAACTATGGCTACACCTTC. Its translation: CASSLGRVTNYGYTF.